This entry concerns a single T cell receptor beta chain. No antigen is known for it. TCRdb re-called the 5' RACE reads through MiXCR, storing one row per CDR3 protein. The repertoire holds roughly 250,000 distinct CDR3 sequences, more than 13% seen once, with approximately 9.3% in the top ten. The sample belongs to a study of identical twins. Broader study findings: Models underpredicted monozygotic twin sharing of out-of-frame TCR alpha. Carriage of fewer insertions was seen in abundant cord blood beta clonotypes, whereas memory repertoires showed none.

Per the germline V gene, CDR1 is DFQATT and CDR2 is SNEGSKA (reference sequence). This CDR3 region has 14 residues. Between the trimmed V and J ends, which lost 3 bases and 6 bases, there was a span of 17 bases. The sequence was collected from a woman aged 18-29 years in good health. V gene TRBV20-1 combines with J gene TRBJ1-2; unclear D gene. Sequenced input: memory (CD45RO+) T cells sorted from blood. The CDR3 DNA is TGCAGTGCTAGTGTCAGCGGAGGGAACAATGGCTACACCTTC. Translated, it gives CSASVSGGNNGYTF.